Below, one TCR beta chain is given with its context. Its antigen is not known. 60 Vbeta and 13 Jbeta primers were used in PCR. Using immunoSEQ multiplex PCR, the repertoire was profiled, and TCRdb retains in-frame clones only, with some absent. Among some 130,000 clones, 70% were seen once, and the ten largest hold 2% to 2.5%. Healthy bone marrow donors supplied every sample. The data were obtained in a study of cytomegalovirus exposure and HLA in healthy donors. Study background: Within an early data release were about 90 million unique TCRs drawn from HLA-typed donors. Overall study findings and caveats: Follow-up analysis later connected one missense variant in DCLRE1C with trimming of TCR beta V- and J-genes. TCR beta chains numbering some 150 were designated cytomegalovirus-associated.

The germline V and J ends were trimmed by 4 bases and 5 bases, with 11 bases remaining between them. The CDR3 sequence is 14 residues long. Germline loops: CDR1 PRHDT, CDR2 FYEKMQ (reference sequence). Sequencing was performed on PBMCs. J is TRBJ2-2 and V is TRBV13, with D unresolved. This receptor was identified in a woman aged 55 to 70 in good health and CMV-seropositive. This CDR3 is CASSYVARTGELFF. The CDR3 DNA reads as TGTGCCAGCAGCTACGTGGCGCGGACCGGGGAGCTGTTTTTT.